This T cell receptor beta chain originates from a study of identical twins. Study conclusions and caveats: Weaker excess twin sharing was seen among beta out-of-frame sequences. Possibly, invariant MAIT and iNKT cells partly confounded zero-insertion analyses. Insertions were reduced in abundant cord blood beta clonotypes but not in memory repertoires.

The donors were all healthy and Caucasian. The CDR3 is made up of 14 amino acids. V lost 3 bases, J lost 5 bases, and 14 bases lay in between. Germline-derived CDR1 and CDR2 are SGHRS and YFSETQ. Notes on this clonotype: The antigen is not known.

TCRdb reprocessed the 5' RACE reads with MiXCR, giving one entry per CDR3 protein. The sample holds 220,000 or so distinct CDR3 sequences, 5.5% to 7% seen once. This sample was also put to use in a study of yellow fever vaccine responses in identical twins.

This sequence was found in a young woman in good health. The chain employs TRBV5-1 and TRBJ2-5; D is perhaps TRBD1 or TRBD2 (5 bases each). Specimen: memory (CD45RO+) T cells sorted from blood. The CDR3 nucleotides are TGCGCCAGCAGCTCCGGGACCCTCGGGGAGACCCAGTACTTC. Translated: CASSSGTLGETQYF.